This entry lists 10 T cell receptor beta chains sequenced from one sample in a study of CD8+ T cells in alopecia areata. Treatment meaning: oral pan-JAK inhibitor, 5-10 mg twice daily. cDNA prepared by RNA extraction and subsequent reverse transcription served as the template for sequencing. The method was immunoSEQ multiplex PCR; TCRdb's version includes in-frame clones alone and lacks a portion of them. This sample has under 200,000 clones, with 60% found just once. The sequenced sample was CD4+ T cells sorted from blood, obtained at week 24, from a patient treated with tofacitinib. These receptors all stem from a human donor with alopecia areata.

The chain has TRBV7-2 and TRBJ2-1, with 7 nucleotides matching TRBD2. Trimming took 1 base from V and 5 from J; bases not matched to a gene: 8. Germline CDR1 is SGHTA and CDR2 is FQGNSA. This CDR3 contains 16 residues. CDR3 in amino acids: CASSLGGGGRDNEQFF. The CDR3 DNA reads as TGTGCCAGCAGCTTAGGTGGCGGGGGTCGGGACAATGAGCAGTTCTTC.

This clone showed up just a few times. The V call is TRBV29-1, the J call TRBJ2-5; no clear D gene. This CDR3 contains 13 residues. Trimming pared 2 bases from V and 5 bases from J, leaving 12 bases between. Germline loops: CDR1 SQVTM, CDR2 ANQGSEA. The CDR3, as DNA: TGCAGCGTTGAAAGGCGGTTAAGGGAGACCCAGTACTTC. This codes for CSVERRLRETQYF.

This clone was observed a handful of times. The V and J genes are TRBV27 and TRBJ1-3; tentative D call: TRBD1 (5 bases). The V gene lost 5 bases and the J gene lost 4 bases, with 15 bases spanning the gap. The CDR3 is made up of 15 amino acids. Germline V CDR1 and CDR2: MNHEY, SMNVEV (reference sequence). In DNA form, the CDR3 reads TGTGCCAGCAGTCCTGGGACCACTCGGGGAAACACCATATATTTT. Its translation is CASSPGTTRGNTIYF.

The CDR3 bases are TGTGCCAGCAACCGGGACAGGTCGGCCTACGAGCAGTACTTC. As protein: CASNRDRSAYEQYF. The chain has TRBV5-6 and TRBJ2-7; 8 bases are a match to TRBD1. Germline CDR1 is SGHDT and CDR2 is YYEEEE. V shed 6 bases and J 2 bases; nucleotides not matched to a gene: 7. The CDR3 spans 14 residues.

This chain links TRBV30 with TRBJ1-6; D unresolved. The CDR3 covers 11 residues. The germline V gene encodes CDR1 GTSNPN and CDR2 SVGIG (reference sequence). Between the trimmed V and J ends, which lost 4 bases and 7 bases, there was a span of 5 bases. The chain's CDR3 is CAWTANSPLHF. CDR3 nucleotide sequence: TGTGCCTGGACCGCAAATTCACCCCTCCACTTT.

Here the CDR3 DNA reads TGTGCCAGCAGCTTGGGCGGACAGACTGAAGCTTTCTTT. This gives the protein CASSLGGQTEAFF. The rearrangement links TRBV7-9 to TRBJ1-1; D is possibly TRBD1 (6 bases). The V gene lost 3 bases and the J gene lost 5 bases, with 10 bases spanning the gap. Germline V gene lookup returns CDR1 SEHNR and CDR2 FQNEAQ (reference sequence). This CDR3 region has 13 residues.

This clone occurred a few times. The rearrangement joins TRBV28 to TRBJ2-7; 7 positions match TRBD2. V shed 8 bases and J 7 bases; nucleotides not matched to a gene: 2. The CDR3 spans 10 residues. Germline CDR1 is MDHEN and CDR2 is SYDVKM. The chain's CDR3 is CASGRGEQYF. The CDR3 DNA is TGTGCCAGCGGGAGGGGAGAGCAGTACTTC. Together with reference TRBV28 and TRBJ2-7, the CDR3 gives the full variable domain: DVKVTQSSRYLVKRTGEKVFLECVQDMDHENMFWYRQDPGLGLRLIYFSYDVKMKEKGDIPEGYSVSREKKERFSLILESASTNQTSMYLCASGRGEQYFGPGTRLTVT.

This clone showed up just once. The chain has TRBV30 and TRBJ2-3; 8 positions match TRBD1. The CDR3 runs to 15 residues. The germline V gene has CDR1 GTSNPN and CDR2 SVGIG (reference sequence). V lost 0 bases to trimming and J lost 1 base; unmatched junction nucleotides: 3. As DNA, the CDR3 is TGTGCCTGGAGTGTGGGGGACAGGCGCACAGATACGCAGTATTTT. It specifies CAWSVGDRRTDTQYF.

For the CDR3, the DNA is TGTGCCAGCAGTGAGGGACAGGGGTCCCAAGAGACCCAGTACTTC. This sequence encodes CASSEGQGSQETQYF. This chain connects TRBV2 to TRBJ2-5; 10 bases agree with TRBD1. The CDR3 runs 15 residues. CDR1 is SNHLY, CDR2 FYNNEI, per germline. Trimming at V came to 3 bases and at J to 1 base, leaving 2 bases not matched to a gene.

The J gene is TRBJ2-7, the V gene TRBV30; D is ambiguous. The CDR3 loop spans 9 amino acids. Germline V gene sequence: CDR1 GTSNPN, CDR2 SVGIG (reference sequence). Deletions cut 7 bases from V and 2 bases from J, with 3 bases between. The CDR3 sequence: CAYTYEQYF. CDR3 nucleotide sequence: TGTGCCTACACCTACGAGCAGTACTTC.